A few counts support the clone carrying this T cell receptor (beta chain). Antigen specificity is unknown. This specimen comes from a study of T cells in Graves' hyperthyroidism and ophthalmopathy. The TCR beta CDR3 regions underwent amplification using RNA transcripts as the source. The TCR CDR3 first-round RT-PCR relied on the HTBI primer set. TCRdb reprocessed the multiplex PCR reads via MiXCR and lists one record per CDR3 protein. The sample records nearly 600,000 distinct CDR3 sequences, 14% being singletons. Study-level points and caveats: Ophthalmopathy cases were set apart from stable hyperthyroidism by a 13 V-J model.

Sequencing was carried out using blood. This TCR came from a woman aged 25 to 45 with Graves' hyperthyroidism that later progressed to Graves' ophthalmopathy.

CDR3 residues: CASSVSEETQYF. DNA for the CDR3: TGTGCCAGCAGCGTCAGCGAAGAGACCCAGTACTTC. The chain employs TRBV9 and TRBJ2-5; D gene uncertain. Trimming removed 2 bases from V and 3 bases from J, with 5 bases in between. The CDR3 has 12 amino acids. CDR1 SGDLS and CDR2 YYNGEE come from the germline V gene.